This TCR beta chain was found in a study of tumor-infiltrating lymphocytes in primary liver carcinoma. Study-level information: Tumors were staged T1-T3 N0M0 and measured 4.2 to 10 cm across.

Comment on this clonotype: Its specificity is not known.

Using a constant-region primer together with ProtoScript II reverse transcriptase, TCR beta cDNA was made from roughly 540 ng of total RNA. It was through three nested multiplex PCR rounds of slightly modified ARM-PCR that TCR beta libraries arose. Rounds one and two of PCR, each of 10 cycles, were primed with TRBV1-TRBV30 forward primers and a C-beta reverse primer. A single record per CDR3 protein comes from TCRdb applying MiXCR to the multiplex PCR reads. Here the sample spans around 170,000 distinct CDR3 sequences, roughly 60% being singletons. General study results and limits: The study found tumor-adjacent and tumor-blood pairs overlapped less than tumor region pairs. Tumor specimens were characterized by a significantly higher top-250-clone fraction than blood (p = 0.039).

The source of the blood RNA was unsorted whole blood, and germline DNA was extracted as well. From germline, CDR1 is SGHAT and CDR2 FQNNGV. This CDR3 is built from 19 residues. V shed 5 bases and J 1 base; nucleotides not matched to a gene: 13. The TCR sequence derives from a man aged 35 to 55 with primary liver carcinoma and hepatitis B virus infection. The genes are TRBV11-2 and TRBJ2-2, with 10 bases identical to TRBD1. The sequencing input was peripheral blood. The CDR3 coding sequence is TGTGCCAGCAGCCGGACAGGGGGGAGTTTAGCAGTGAACACCGGGGAGCTGTTTTTT. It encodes CASSRTGGSLAVNTGELFF. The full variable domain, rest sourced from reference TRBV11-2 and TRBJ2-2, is EAGVAQSPRYKIIEKRQSVAFWCNPISGHATLYWYQQILGQGPKLLIQFQNNGVVDDSQLPKDRFSAERLKGVDSTLKIQPAKLEDSAVYLCASSRTGGSLAVNTGELFFGEGSRLTVL.